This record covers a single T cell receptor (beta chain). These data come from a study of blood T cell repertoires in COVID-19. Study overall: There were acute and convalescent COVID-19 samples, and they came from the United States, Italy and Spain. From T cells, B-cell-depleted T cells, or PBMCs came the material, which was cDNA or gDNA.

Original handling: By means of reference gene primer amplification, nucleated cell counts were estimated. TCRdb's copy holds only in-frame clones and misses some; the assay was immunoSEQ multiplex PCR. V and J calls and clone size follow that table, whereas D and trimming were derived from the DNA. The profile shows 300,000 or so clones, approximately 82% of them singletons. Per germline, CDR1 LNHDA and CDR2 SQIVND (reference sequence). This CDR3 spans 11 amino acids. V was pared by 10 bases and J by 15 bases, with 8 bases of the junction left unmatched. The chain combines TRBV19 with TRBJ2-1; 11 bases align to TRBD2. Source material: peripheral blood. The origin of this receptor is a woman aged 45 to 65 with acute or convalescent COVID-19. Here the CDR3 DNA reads TGTGCCACCAGTAGCGGGAGGGGAAGGTTCTTC. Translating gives CATSSGRGRFF.